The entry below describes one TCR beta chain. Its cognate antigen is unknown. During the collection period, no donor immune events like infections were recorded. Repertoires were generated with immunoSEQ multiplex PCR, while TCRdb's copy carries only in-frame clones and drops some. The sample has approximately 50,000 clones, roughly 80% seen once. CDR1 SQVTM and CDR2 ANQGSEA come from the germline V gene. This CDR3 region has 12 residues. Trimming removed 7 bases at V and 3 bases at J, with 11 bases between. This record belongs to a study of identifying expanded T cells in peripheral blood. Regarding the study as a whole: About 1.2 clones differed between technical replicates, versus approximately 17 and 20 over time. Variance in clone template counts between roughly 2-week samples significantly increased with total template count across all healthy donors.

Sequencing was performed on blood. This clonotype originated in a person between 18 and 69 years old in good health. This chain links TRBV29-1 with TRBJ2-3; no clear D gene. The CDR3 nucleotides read TGCAGCGCGGTGAAGACTACAGATACGCAGTATTTT. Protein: CSAVKTTDTQYF.